What follows is one T cell receptor delta chain and its context. TCRdb pairs this DNA with a much larger clone's protein that differs at residue 14, likely a read error; the protein shown was translated from the DNA. TCRdb re-processed the RT-PCR reads using CATT. Of roughly 2,000 delta-chain clones listed, about 23% were seen once; the top ten hold 25%. The sample originates from a study of gamma-delta T cells after stem cell transplantation. The germline gives CDR1 GEAIGNYY, CDR2 EKD. The CDR3 loop spans 16 amino acids. The source material was gamma-delta T cells. The receptor comes from a human donor. It is not recorded whose cells these are; they may come from a transplant donor. This chain joins TRDV2 and TRDJ1; TRDD1 might be the D (5 bases). The CDR3: CACSLLGNRVPDKPIF. The CDR3 DNA sequence: TGTGCCTGTTCCCTCTTGGGTAATAGGGTACCCGATAAACCCATCTTT.